This is a list of T cell receptor beta chains from one sample in a study of graft-versus-host responses after intestinal transplantation. Antigen specificity for these receptors is unknown. Profiling relied on immunoSEQ multiplex PCR, and the TCRdb table lists in-frame clones only, not all of them. Here the sample spans fewer than 150,000 clones, over 85% being singletons. The specimen comprised unstimulated CD4+ T cells sorted from spleen or lymph node cells, sampled before intestinal transplant. Receptors were obtained from a human donor who received an intestinal transplant. The CDR3 runs from the conserved cysteine through the conserved F or W. A D gene is named only where the DNA matches it firmly. Clone size is shown for a subset of rows, as once, few, many or a class of expanded clone.

cdr3_aa,cdr3_nt,d_call,clone_size,j_call,v_call
CASSLIGGVSYEQYF,TGTGCCAGCAGCTTAATCGGGGGGGTTTCCTACGAGCAGTACTTC,TRBD2,-,TRBJ2-7,TRBV7-2
CASSLQGSNTEAFF,TGTGCCAGCAGCCTACAGGGGTCTAACACTGAAGCTTTCTTT,TRBD1,-,TRBJ1-1,TRBV11-3
CASSYTLDRAPIGYTF,TGTGCCAGCAGTTACACCCTCGACAGGGCCCCTATAGGCTACACCTTC,TRBD1,once,TRBJ1-2,TRBV6-5
CASSGGMGEQFF,TGTGCCAGCTCCGGGGGGATGGGTGAGCAGTTCTTC,TRBD2,once,TRBJ2-1,TRBV6-6
CASSRSSFRSLQYF,TGTGCCAGCAGCCGAAGTTCCTTTAGATCACTCCAGTACTTC,-,-,TRBJ2-7,TRBV7-2
CASSPGDGILGKLFF,TGTGCCAGCAGTCCGGGGGACGGAATCTTGGGAAAACTGTTTTTT,-,-,TRBJ1-4,TRBV6-6
CASTLAGVDTQYF,TGTGCCAGCACACTAGCGGGGGTAGATACGCAGTATTTT,TRBD2,-,TRBJ2-3,TRBV7-9
CASSLAGGQPTGELFF,TGCGCCAGCAGCTTGGCCGGAGGACAGCCGACCGGGGAGCTGTTTTTT,-,-,TRBJ2-2,TRBV5-1
CASSLEFPTGFNTNHGYTF,TGTGCCAGCAGCTTAGAGTTCCCCACAGGTTTCAACACCAACCATGGCTACACCTTC,-,-,TRBJ1-2,TRBV7-9
CASRGDRTGNYGYTF,TGTGCCAGCAGGGGGGATCGGACGGGAAACTATGGCTACACCTTC,-,-,TRBJ1-2,TRBV6-5
CASSLGSDRRGGYTF,TGTGCCAGCAGCTTGGGGTCCGATCGTCGGGGTGGCTACACCTTC,-,-,TRBJ1-2,TRBV5-5
CASGLAQGGSNQPQHF,TGTGCTAGTGGTTTGGCACAGGGAGGGAGCAATCAGCCCCAGCATTTT,-,-,TRBJ1-5,TRBV12-5
CASTFTGAGYTF,TGTGCCAGTACGTTTACAGGGGCAGGCTACACCTTC,TRBD1,-,TRBJ1-2,TRBV19
CASSRTRGEAFF,TGTGCCAGCAGCCGCACCAGGGGGGAAGCTTTCTTT,TRBD1,-,TRBJ1-1,TRBV11-3
CASSLDEGRGSYEQYF,TGTGCCAGCAGCTTAGATGAGGGAAGGGGCTCCTACGAGCAGTACTTC,-,once,TRBJ2-7,TRBV11-2
CASSLGAGGSGGHNEQFF,TGTGCCAGCAGCTTAGGCGCGGGCGGTAGCGGGGGGCACAATGAGCAGTTCTTC,TRBD2,-,TRBJ2-1,TRBV7-2
CASSEGQGYNGYTF,TGTGCCAGCAGTGAAGGACAGGGCTATAATGGCTACACCTTC,TRBD1,-,TRBJ1-2,TRBV5-4
CASSGKPAGYEGGEQYF,TGTGCCAGCAGCGGGAAGCCTGCGGGGTACGAGGGGGGCGAGCAGTACTTC,-,-,TRBJ2-7,TRBV9
CASSLESGQGYGYTF,TGCGCCAGCAGCTTGGAGAGCGGACAGGGCTATGGCTACACCTTC,TRBD1,-,TRBJ1-2,TRBV5-1
CASSFRGELEETQYF,TGTGCCAGCAGCTTCAGGGGGGAGTTAGAAGAGACCCAGTACTTC,-,-,TRBJ2-5,TRBV5-8
CASSPRQTSPLHF,TGTGCCAGCAGTCCCCGACAGACTTCACCCCTCCACTTT,-,-,TRBJ1-6,TRBV6-1
CASSPQLPGNTIYF,TGTGCCTCGTCTCCCCAATTACCAGGAAACACCATATATTTT,-,-,TRBJ1-3,TRBV27
CASSLRGTGELFF,TGTGCCAGCAGTTTAAGGGGGACCGGGGAGCTGTTTTTT,-,-,TRBJ2-2,TRBV27
CASSLNRVTYEQYF,TGTGCCAGCAGCTTGAACAGGGTAACCTACGAGCAGTACTTC,-,few,TRBJ2-7,TRBV5-5
CASNPYVTGELFF,TGTGCCAGCAATCCCTACGTAACCGGGGAGCTGTTTTTT,-,-,TRBJ2-2,TRBV5-8
CASIQTPDVGSIQYF,TGTGCCAGCATACAAACCCCGGACGTGGGGAGCATTCAGTACTTC,-,-,TRBJ2-4,TRBV6-6